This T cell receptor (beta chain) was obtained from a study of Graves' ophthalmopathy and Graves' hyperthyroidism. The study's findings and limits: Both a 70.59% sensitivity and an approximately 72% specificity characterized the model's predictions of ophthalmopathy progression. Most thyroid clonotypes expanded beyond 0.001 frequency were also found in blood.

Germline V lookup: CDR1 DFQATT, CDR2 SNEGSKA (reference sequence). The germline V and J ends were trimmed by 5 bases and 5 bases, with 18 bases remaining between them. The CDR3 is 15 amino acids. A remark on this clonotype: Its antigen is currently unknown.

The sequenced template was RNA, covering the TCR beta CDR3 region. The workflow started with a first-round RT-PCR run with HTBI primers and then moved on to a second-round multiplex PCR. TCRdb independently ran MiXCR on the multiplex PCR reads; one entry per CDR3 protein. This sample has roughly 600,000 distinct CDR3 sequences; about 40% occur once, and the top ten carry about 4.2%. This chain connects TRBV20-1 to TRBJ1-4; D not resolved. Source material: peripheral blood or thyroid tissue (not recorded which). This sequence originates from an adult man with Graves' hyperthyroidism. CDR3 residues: CSAQKGRVDNEKLFF. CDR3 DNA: TGCAGTGCTCAGAAGGGAAGGGTGGACAATGAAAAACTGTTTTTT.